One sample yielded the 11 T cell receptor beta chains listed below, sequenced in a study of shared clonotypes between healthy human individuals. The protocol was immunoSEQ multiplex PCR, while the TCRdb copy is restricted to in-frame clones and leaves out a portion. Of over 850,000 clones detected, around 78% appear once; the ten largest clones hold 0.6% to 0.75%. The specimen was memory CD4+ T cells from PBMCs. Subset defined: CD45RA-negative fraction. The receptors come from a young man in good health. Some clones in this sample may be carry-over from other donors' samples.

The CDR3 DNA reads as TGTGCCAGCAGCCAAGAACCAATGAACTCCTACGAGCAGTACTTC. Its protein product is CASSQEPMNSYEQYF. The chain recombines TRBV14 with TRBJ2-7; D gene uncertain. With 0 bases removed from V and 0 bases from J, the gap between germline ends came to 9 bases. Germline assignment: CDR1 SGHDN and CDR2 FVKESK. The CDR3 extends over 15 amino acids.

J is TRBJ2-7 and V is TRBV6-1, with D unresolved. Germline CDR1 is MNHNS and CDR2 is SASEGT. The V and J ends lost 4 bases and 6 bases respectively, with 10 bases between them. The CDR3 consists of 12 residues. The CDR3 protein is CASSAGSTEQYF. DNA of the CDR3: TGTGCCAGCAGTGCAGGTTCGACCGAGCAGTACTTC.

This clone was seen a single time. The J gene is TRBJ1-5, the V gene TRBV5-8, with TRBD1 as a possible D gene (6 bases). This CDR3 has 18 amino acids. From germline, CDR1 is SGHTS and CDR2 YDEGEE. V was pared by 4 bases and J by 0 bases, with 20 bases between. In DNA form, the CDR3 reads TGTGCCAGCAGCCTTTCTTGGGAACAGGGATATAGCAATCAGCCCCAGCATTTT. Protein sequence: CASSLSWEQGYSNQPQHF. The complete variable domain, with remaining parts taken from reference TRBV5-8 and TRBJ1-5, reads EAGVTQSPTHLIKTRGQQATLRCSPISGHTSVYWYQQALGLGLQFLLWYDEGEERNRGNFPPRFSGRQFPNYSSELNVNALELEDSALYLCASSLSWEQGYSNQPQHFGDGTRLSIL.

This clone was observed once. The chain has TRBV19 and TRBJ2-7; TRBD1 might be the D (5 bases). Looked up from germline, CDR1 is LNHDA and CDR2 is SQIVND (reference sequence). The CDR3 is 13 residues long. Between the trimmed V and J ends, which lost 4 bases and 4 bases, there was a span of 11 bases. CDR3 amino acids: CASSNGPGYEQYF. The CDR3, as DNA: TGTGCCAGTAGTAACGGGCCAGGGTACGAGCAGTACTTC.

The chain uses TRBV7-6 and TRBJ2-1, with a tentative D call TRBD2 (5 bases). Germline V gene lookup returns CDR1 SGHVS and CDR2 FNYEAQ. The CDR3 is made up of 17 amino acids. V was pared by 5 bases and J by 8 bases, with 25 bases between. The CDR3 DNA reads TGTGCCAGCAGCCCCCGGGCATGGCTAGCCGGATCTGATGAGCAGTTCTTC. Translated: CASSPRAWLAGSDEQFF.

J is TRBJ1-4 and V is TRBV29-1; unclear D gene. V was shortened by 4 bases and J by 4 bases, with 13 bases between the two germline ends. The CDR3 has 14 residues. Per germline, CDR1 SQVTM and CDR2 ANQGSEA. CDR3 in amino acids: CSVAFTSNNEKLFF. The DNA for the CDR3 is TGCAGCGTTGCGTTCACTTCGAATAATGAAAAACTGTTTTTT. The entire variable domain, with the rest obtained from reference TRBV29-1 and TRBJ1-4, is as follows: SAVISQKPSRDICQRGTSLTIQCQVDSQVTMMFWYRQQPGQSLTLIATANQGSEATYESGFVIDKFPISRPNLTFSTLTVSNMSPEDSSIYLCSVAFTSNNEKLFFGSGTQLSVL.

The rearrangement joins TRBV19 to TRBJ2-3; the D gene could be TRBD1 or TRBD2 (5 bases each). The CDR3 has 15 residues. V shed 8 bases and J shed 1 base, with 16 bases lying between them. The V gene's germline CDR1 is LNHDA and CDR2 SQIVND (reference sequence). The CDR3 DNA follows: TGTGCCAGTGACGGTCAAAGGGGAGGCACAGATACGCAGTATTTT. This sequence encodes CASDGQRGGTDTQYF. Combining the CDR3 with reference TRBV19 and TRBJ2-3 gives the whole variable domain DGGITQSPKYLFRKEGQNVTLSCEQNLNHDAMYWYRQDPGQGLRLIYYSQIVNDFQKGDIAEGYSVSREKKESFPLTVTSAQKNPTAFYLCASDGQRGGTDTQYFGPGTRLTVL.

The CDR3 DNA sequence: TGCAGCGCCGGGAACCACAATCAGCCCCAGCATTTT. Its protein product is CSAGNHNQPQHF. The V gene is TRBV29-1, the J gene TRBJ1-5, with D unresolved. Looked up from germline, CDR1 is SQVTM and CDR2 is ANQGSEA. V dropped 7 bases and J dropped 3 bases, with 10 bases sitting between them. This CDR3 has 12 amino acids.

This sequence joins TRBV6-6 and TRBJ2-3; 8 bases are a match to TRBD1. Trimming at V came to 5 bases and at J to 4 bases, leaving 2 bases not matched to a gene. The germline V gene encodes CDR1 MNHNY and CDR2 SVGAGI (reference sequence). The CDR3 loop spans 13 amino acids. CDR3 sequence: CASSPGGADTQYF. CDR3 coding DNA: TGTGCCAGCAGTCCAGGGGGCGCAGATACGCAGTATTTT.

The chain is built from TRBV5-1 and TRBJ2-5; 7 positions match TRBD1. The CDR3 sequence is 13 residues long. From germline, CDR1 is SGHRS and CDR2 YFSETQ. V lost 8 bases and J lost 5; bases outside the gene matches: 9. DNA for the CDR3: TGCGCCAGTAGACAGGGATCGGGTGAGACCCAGTACTTC. Amino acid sequence: CASRQGSGETQYF.

The genes are TRBV18 and TRBJ2-3; no clear D. CDR1 and CDR2 (germline): KGHSH, LQKENI. The CDR3 is 14 amino acids. The germline V and J ends were trimmed by 6 bases and 5 bases, with 15 bases remaining between them. The CDR3 nucleotides are TGTGCCAGCTCGGGGTCGGTAGATCGAGATACGCAGTATTTT. This translates into CASSGSVDRDTQYF.